Listed below are T cell receptor beta chains from one sample, sequenced in a study of blood T cells in healthy people across ages. TCRdb called the 5' RACE reads again in MiXCR, with one record for every CDR3 protein. The table includes more than 650,000 distinct CDR3 sequences, around 25% detected once. These sequences were also reported in another study, on T cells of mothers and their children.

The sequenced material came from blood. These receptors all come from a boy aged 5-17 years in good health. The CDR3 runs from the conserved cysteine through the conserved F or W. Each record gives: V gene, J gene, D gene, clone size, CDR3 DNA, CDR3 protein. A D gene is named only where the DNA matches it firmly. Where a row states a size, it is once, few, many or the class of an expanded clone; other rows omit it.

>TRBV29-1|TRBJ2-7|TRBD1|.
TGCAGCGCGATCAGGGGGTATAGCTCCTACGAGCAGTACTTC
CSAIRGYSSYEQYF
>TRBV12-3/TRBV12-4|TRBJ2-7|.|few
TGTGCCAGCAGTTTGTCCGGGGCGGACGAGCAGTACTTC
CASSLSGADEQYF
>TRBV9|TRBJ2-7|TRBD2|few
TGTGCCAGCAGCGCCGAGCGGGGCCCCTACGAGCAGTACTTC
CASSAERGPYEQYF
>TRBV2|TRBJ1-6|.|many
TGTGCCAGCAGTTGGGAAAGGTCCAATTCACCCCTCCACTTT
CASSWERSNSPLHF
>TRBV12-3/TRBV12-4|TRBJ1-6|.|.
TGTGCCAGCACGAGCTCACGCGGACCCCTCCACTTT
CASTSSRGPLHF
>TRBV5-1|TRBJ2-5|.|.
TGCGCCAGCAGCTTGGCCTTCGGGATCGGGACCCAGTACTTC
CASSLAFGIGTQYF
>TRBV28|TRBJ2-1|.|.
TGTGCCAGCAGTCTTGCGAGCGTGTCTGAGGAGCAGTTCTTC
CASSLASVSEEQFF
>TRBV20-1|TRBJ1-5|.|.
TGCAGTGCTAACGACAGAAACAATCAGCCCCAGCATTTT
CSANDRNNQPQHF
>TRBV11-2|TRBJ2-5|TRBD1|.
TGTGCCAGCAGCTTAGGGGACAGGGGAAGGAAGACCCGGTACTTC
CASSLGDRGRKTRYF
>TRBV3-1|TRBJ2-7|.|once
TGTGCCAGCAGCCAAGGTCCCGGGACATTGAACTCCTACGAGCAGTACTTC
CASSQGPGTLNSYEQYF
>TRBV6-6|TRBJ1-2|TRBD1|.
TGTGCCACCGAGAGGGGGCGGGAAGGTGGCTACACCTTC
CATERGREGGYTF
>TRBV10-3|TRBJ2-5|.|few
TGTGCCATCAGTGAGATCGGGGAAAACTCGGAGACCCAGTACTTC
CAISEIGENSETQYF
>TRBV4-1|TRBJ2-5|TRBD2|few
TGCGCCAGCAGCCAAGAAAGTCAGGGGACGGGGGGGACCCAGTGCTTC
CASSQESQGTGGTQCF
>TRBV28|TRBJ1-6|.|.
TGTGCCAGCAGTTTGGTGCAAAGGGATTCACCCCTCCACTTT
CASSLVQRDSPLHF
>TRBV4-1|TRBJ2-1|TRBD2|.
TGCGCCAGCAGCCAATCTAGCGGGGGGTACAATGAGCAGTTCTTC
CASSQSSGGYNEQFF
>TRBV3-1|TRBJ2-7|.|.
TGTGCCAGCAGCCAGAGGACAGGACGGGAGGCCTACGAGCAGTACTTC
CASSQRTGREAYEQYF
>TRBV20-1|TRBJ2-7|TRBD2|few
TGCAGTGCGGTAGCGGGGGGCTCCTCCTACGAGCAGTACTTC
CSAVAGGSSYEQYF
>TRBV5-1|TRBJ1-2|TRBD1|many
TGCGCCAGCAGCTCGGCACTCTCGACAGGGCCTAACTATGGCTACACCTTC
CASSSALSTGPNYGYTF
>TRBV5-1|TRBJ1-4|.|.
TGCGCCAGCAGCTTGCGGTCGTCGGGTGAAAAACTGTTTTTT
CASSLRSSGEKLFF
>TRBV7-9|TRBJ2-3|TRBD2|.
TGTGCCAGCAGCCCCGGGGGGGCAGATTGGACAGATACGCAGTATTTT
CASSPGGADWTDTQYF
>TRBV10-3|TRBJ2-7|.|.
TGTGCCATCAGTGGTGACACCTACGAGCAGTACTTC
CAISGDTYEQYF